This T cell receptor beta chain was sequenced in a study of T-cell reconstitution after alpha-beta-depleted transplantation in children. The CDR3 runs to 13 residues. V lost 4 bases and J 6 bases, leaving 13 bases between the germline ends. From germline, CDR1 is ENHRY and CDR2 SYGVKD. This clonotype has at least ten counts. It was with unique molecular identifiers that the TCRbeta library was prepared. TCRdb processed the PCR reads anew with MiXCR; each CDR3 protein has one entry. Among 150,000 to 250,000 distinct CDR3 sequences listed, approximately 14% were seen once. This TCR was recovered from a human donor who donated a stem cell graft to a child with acute lymphoblastic leukemia. Here the sequenced sample was PBMCs from the stem cell graft donor, taken from the stem cell graft. The chain has TRBV10-3 and TRBJ2-7; D is undetermined. The CDR3 DNA reads as TGTGCCATCAGTGCTCACCAAGAGAGCGAGCAGTACTTC. Protein product: CAISAHQESEQYF.